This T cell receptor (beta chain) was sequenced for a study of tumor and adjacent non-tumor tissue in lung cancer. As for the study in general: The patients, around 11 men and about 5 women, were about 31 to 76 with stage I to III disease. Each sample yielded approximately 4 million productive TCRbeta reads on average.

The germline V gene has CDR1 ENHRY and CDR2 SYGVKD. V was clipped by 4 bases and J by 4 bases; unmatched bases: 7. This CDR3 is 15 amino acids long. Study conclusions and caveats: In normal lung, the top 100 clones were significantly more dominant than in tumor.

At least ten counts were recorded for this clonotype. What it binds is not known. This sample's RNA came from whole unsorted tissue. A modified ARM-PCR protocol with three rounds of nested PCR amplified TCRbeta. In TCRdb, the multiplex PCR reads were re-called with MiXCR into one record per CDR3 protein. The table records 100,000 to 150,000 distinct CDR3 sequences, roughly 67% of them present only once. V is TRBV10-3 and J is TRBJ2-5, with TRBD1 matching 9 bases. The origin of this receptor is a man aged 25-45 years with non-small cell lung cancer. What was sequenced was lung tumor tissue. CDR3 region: CAISGRDREGETQYF. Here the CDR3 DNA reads TGTGCCATCAGTGGAAGGGACAGGGAAGGAGAGACCCAGTACTTC.